The 6 T cell receptor beta chains below were found in one sample sequenced in a study of blood T cell repertoires in COVID-19 (TCRdb year 2020). The library was prepared using the immunoSEQ multiplex PCR assay. TCRdb limited this immuneACCESS table to in-frame rearrangements with V and J called. A share of clones is missing; checked studies link under half to unresolved V genes, and the rest is unexplained. Counted in this sample were some 400,000 clones; around 86% of them appeared once. Together, the top ten hold 3% of the sample. Sequenced sample: peripheral blood. The receptors were gathered from a human donor in a cohort sampled during active COVID-19.

The count of this clone is one. One end of the junction is discordant with germline, which a read error may explain. V and J are TRBV6-6 and TRBJ1-6, with TRBD1 identical over 8 bases. The CDR3 has 16 residues. Germline CDR1 MNHNY, CDR2 SVGAGI (reference sequence). CDR3 coding DNA: TGTGCCAGCAGGTACTTCCCGGACAGGGCTAATTCACCCCTCCACTTT. The encoded protein is CASRYFPDRANSPLHF.

CDR3 nucleotides: TGTGCCAGCAGGCGGCAGTCCTCTGGAAACACCATATATTTT. Protein: CASRRQSSGNTIYF. V and J are TRBV6-5 and TRBJ1-3; no clear D. The germline gives CDR1 MNHEY, CDR2 SVGAGI. Trimming took off 6 bases at V and 0 bases at J, with 9 bases between the two ends. The CDR3 loop spans 14 amino acids.

The rearrangement joins TRBV19 to TRBJ2-3; maybe TRBD1 (6 bases). Germline values: CDR1 LNHDA, CDR2 SQIVND (reference sequence). V was cut by 6 bases and J by 0 bases, with 13 bases left in between. CDR3 size: 15 residues. The CDR3 region is CASSRDRMSTDTQYF. Here the CDR3 DNA reads TGTGCCAGTAGCCGAGACAGGATGAGCACAGATACGCAGTATTTT. Together with reference TRBV19 and TRBJ2-3, the CDR3 gives the full variable domain: DGGITQSPKYLFRKEGQNVTLSCEQNLNHDAMYWYRQDPGQGLRLIYYSQIVNDFQKGDIAEGYSVSREKKESFPLTVTSAQKNPTAFYLCASSRDRMSTDTQYFGPGTRLTVL.

This chain uses TRBV15 with TRBJ2-5, with TRBD2 as a possible D gene (5 bases). V was cut by 1 base and J by 5 bases, with 17 bases left in between. This CDR3 comprises 16 residues. From germline, CDR1 is LNHNV and CDR2 YYDKDF (reference sequence). CDR3 protein: CATSRVQVRRGETQYF. The CDR3 DNA reads as TGTGCCACCAGCAGAGTTCAAGTTCGTAGAGGGGAGACCCAGTACTTC.

The chain combines TRBV7-8 with TRBJ1-2; D remains unclear. V shed 2 bases and J shed 7 bases, with 11 bases lying between them. CDR1 is SGHVS, CDR2 FQNEAQ, per germline. The CDR3 sequence is 13 residues long. DNA for the CDR3: TGTGCCAGCAGCTTAACCTCGGGAGGTGGCTACACCTTC. The encoded protein is CASSLTSGGGYTF. The full variable domain, its missing parts supplied by reference TRBV7-8 and TRBJ1-2, is GAGVSQSPRYKVAKRGQDVALRCDPISGHVSLFWYQQALGQGPEFLTYFQNEAQLDKSGLPSDRFFAERPEGSVSTLKIQRTQQEDSAVYLCASSLTSGGGYTFGSGTRLTVV.

This chain uses TRBV3-1 (or the pseudogene TRBV3-2) with TRBJ2-1; 8 bases agree with TRBD2. CDR1 LGHDT and CDR2 YNNKEL come from the germline V gene (reference sequence). The CDR3 runs 16 residues. J lost 3 bases, V lost 5 bases, and 9 bases had no gene match. The CDR3 region is CASSDRRGGLYNEQFF. The DNA for the CDR3 is TGTGCCAGCAGCGACCGCCGGGGGGGCCTCTACAATGAGCAGTTCTTC.